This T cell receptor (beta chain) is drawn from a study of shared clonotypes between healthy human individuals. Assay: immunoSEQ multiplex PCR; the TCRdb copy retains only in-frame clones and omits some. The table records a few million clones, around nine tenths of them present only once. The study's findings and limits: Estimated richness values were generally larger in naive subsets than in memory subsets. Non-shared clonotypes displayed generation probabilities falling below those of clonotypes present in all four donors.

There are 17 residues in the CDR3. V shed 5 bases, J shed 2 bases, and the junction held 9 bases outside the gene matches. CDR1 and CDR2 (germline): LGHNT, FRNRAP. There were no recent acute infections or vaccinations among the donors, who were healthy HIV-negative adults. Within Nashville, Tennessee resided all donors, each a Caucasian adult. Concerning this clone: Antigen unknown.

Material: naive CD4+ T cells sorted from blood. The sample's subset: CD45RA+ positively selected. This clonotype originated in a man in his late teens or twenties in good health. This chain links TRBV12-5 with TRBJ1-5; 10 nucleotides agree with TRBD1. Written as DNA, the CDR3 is TGTGCTAGTGGTCCCTGGACAGGGGGGACTGGCAATCAGCCCCAGCATTTT. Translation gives CASGPWTGGTGNQPQHF.